The next 6 T cell receptor beta chains were all read from a single sample in a study of cytomegalovirus exposure and HLA in healthy donors (dated by TCRdb to 2015 to 2018). Libraries were constructed by the immunoSEQ multiplex PCR assay. For the multiplex PCR, a mixture combining 60 forward primers for TCR Vbeta segments and 13 reverse primers for TCR Jbeta segments was used. TCRdb mirrors the immuneACCESS table, restricted to in-frame sequences. Some clones are absent from its copies; in checked studies, under half trace to an unresolved V gene, and the reason for the others is unknown. This sample comprises under 200,000 clones, roughly 70% of them detected only once. Clones ranked in the top ten supply approximately 1.8% of the sample. Sequencing input: PBMCs. The receptors shown here come from a woman aged 25 to 39 in good health and CMV-seronegative.

V usage is TRBV19 and J usage is TRBJ1-2; D unresolved. Germline lookup yields CDR1 LNHDA and CDR2 SQIVND (reference sequence). V was clipped by 5 bases and J by 4 bases, with 14 bases between them. The CDR3 totals 14 residues. The CDR3 DNA is TGTGCCAGTAGTGCCGGAGGGAACGGCTATGGCTACACCTTC. Its protein is CASSAGGNGYGYTF.

The gene calls are TRBV11-2 and TRBJ2-5, with a weak D call TRBD2 (6 bases). V was trimmed by 1 base and J by 5 bases, leaving 11 bases between them. CDR1 is SGHAT, CDR2 FQNNGV, per germline. The CDR3 spans 14 residues. The CDR3 loop is CASSLGRVGETQYF. The DNA of the CDR3 is TGTGCCAGCAGCTTAGGGAGGGTAGGGGAGACCCAGTACTTC. The full variable domain, rest sourced from reference TRBV11-2 and TRBJ2-5, is EAGVAQSPRYKIIEKRQSVAFWCNPISGHATLYWYQQILGQGPKLLIQFQNNGVVDDSQLPKDRFSAERLKGVDSTLKIQPAKLEDSAVYLCASSLGRVGETQYFGPGTRLLVL.

This chain uses TRBV19 with TRBJ2-7; perhaps TRBD2 as D (6 bases). Germline CDR1 and CDR2: LNHDA and SQIVND (reference sequence). V lost 2 bases to trimming and J lost 3 bases, with 11 bases between them. There are 14 residues in the CDR3. This chain's CDR3 is CASSIFPGDYEQYF. CDR3 coding DNA: TGTGCCAGTAGTATATTTCCGGGGGACTACGAGCAGTACTTC.

Only one count was recorded for this clone. The J gene is TRBJ1-2, the V gene TRBV11-2; D gene unclear. With 6 bases removed from V and 4 bases from J, the gap between germline ends came to 21 bases. CDR3 length: 16 residues. The V gene's germline CDR1 is SGHAT and CDR2 FQNNGV. CDR3 DNA: TGTGCCAGCAGGGACGGGGTTGAACGGAGACCCTATGGCTACACCTTC. This sequence encodes CASRDGVERRPYGYTF.

The J gene is TRBJ2-7, the V gene TRBV28; TRBD1 is a possible D gene (5 bases). Germline V gene lookup returns CDR1 MDHEN and CDR2 SYDVKM. The CDR3 totals 16 residues. V shed 7 bases and J shed 4 bases, with 23 bases lying between them. The CDR3 protein is CASTTLAWGTGYEQYF. The CDR3 DNA reads as TGTGCCAGCACCACTTTGGCTTGGGGCACCGGTTACGAGCAGTACTTC.

The chain joins TRBV6-4 to TRBJ2-3; TRBD2 aligns across 7 bases. The CDR3 is 14 amino acids. CDR1 and CDR2 from the germline V gene are MRHNA and SNTAGT. V trimming: 5 bases; J trimming: 3 bases; junction bases outside the gene matches: 5. The CDR3 is CASSKRGETDTQYF. The CDR3, as DNA: TGTGCCAGCAGTAAACGGGGGGAGACAGATACGCAGTATTTT.